What follows are 8 T cell receptor beta chains derived from one specimen sequenced in a study of cytomegalovirus exposure and HLA in healthy donors. Produced via immunoSEQ multiplex PCR; TCRdb's table is partial and in-frame only. Found here are 100,000 to 150,000 clones, about 91% of them singletons; the top ten hold around 1.3%. The sequencing input was PBMCs. These receptors all come from a woman younger than 30 in good health and CMV-seronegative.

The CDR3 DNA sequence: TGCGCCAGCAGCCCGGACAGGGGTGGGGTAAATGAGCAGTTCTTC. Encoded protein: CASSPDRGGVNEQFF. The V call is TRBV5-1, the J call TRBJ2-1, with 9 bases lining up with TRBD1. Looked up from germline, CDR1 is SGHRS and CDR2 is YFSETQ. With V trimmed by 4 bases and J by 7 bases, 9 bases remained unmatched. The CDR3 is made up of 15 amino acids.

A single count supports this clone. V gene TRBV27 combines with J gene TRBJ1-3; D ambiguous. The V gene lost 5 bases and the J gene lost 3 bases, with 8 bases spanning the gap. This CDR3 comprises 13 residues. Germline V gene sequence: CDR1 MNHEY, CDR2 SMNVEV (reference sequence). CDR3 in DNA: TGTGCCAGCAGTCCCACTCTTGGAAACACCATATATTTT. Amino acids: CASSPTLGNTIYF.

The V gene is TRBV5-1, the J gene TRBJ2-1, with TRBD2 identical over 7 bases. Germline V gene data show CDR1 as SGHRS and CDR2 as YFSETQ. This CDR3 has 14 amino acids. The V and J ends lost 4 bases and 9 bases, in that order; junction bases with no gene match: 10. CDR3 sequence reads: CASSPTAGVIEQFF. In DNA form, the CDR3 reads TGCGCCAGCAGCCCCACCGCGGGAGTAATTGAGCAGTTCTTC.

To note about this clone: Other DNA sequences in the same sample also yield this CDR3. This rearrangement joins TRBV5-1 to TRBJ2-7; D gene unclear. Germline CDR1 reads SGHRS; CDR2 reads YFSETQ. CDR3 size: 14 residues. Trimming took off 0 bases at V and 2 bases at J, with 9 bases between the two ends. For the CDR3, the DNA is TGCGCCAGCAGCTTGGCCCCAGGTACCTACGAGCAGTACTTC. This encodes CASSLAPGTYEQYF.

The CDR3 DNA is TGTGCCAGCAGCCAAAGCCCGGGCTACGAGCAGTACTTC. Translation: CASSQSPGYEQYF. This chain uses TRBV7-3 with TRBJ2-7; D unclear. In germline, CDR1 is SGHTA, CDR2 FQGTGA. The length of the CDR3 is 13 residues. The germline V and J ends were trimmed by 5 bases and 3 bases, with 11 bases remaining between them. Full variable domain (rest looked up from reference TRBV7-3 and TRBJ2-7): GAGVSQTPSNKVTEKGKYVELRCDPISGHTALYWYRQSLGQGPEFLIYFQGTGAADDSGLPNDRFFAVRPEGSVSTLKIQRTERGDSAVYLCASSQSPGYEQYFGPGTRLTVT.

The chain uses TRBV10-3 and TRBJ1-1; 8 bases are shared with TRBD1. J was trimmed by 5 bases and V by 7 bases; bases with no gene match: 9. The CDR3 length is 14 residues. CDR1 and CDR2 from the germline V gene are ENHRY and SYGVKD. The CDR3 bases are TGTGCCATCAATACCGGACAGGGATGGACTGAAGCTTTCTTT. Translated, it gives CAINTGQGWTEAFF.

The chain combines TRBV2 with TRBJ2-3; 8 bases align to TRBD2. The J segment lost 3 bases and the V segment lost 4 bases, leaving 3 bases of the junction unmatched. CDR3 length equals 14 residues. Germline CDR1 and CDR2: SNHLY and FYNNEI. CDR3 loop: CASSVTGGTDTQYF. CDR3 in DNA: TGTGCCAGCAGTGTGACGGGGGGGACAGATACGCAGTATTTT.

The rearrangement uses TRBV19 and TRBJ1-1; D is unresolved. The CDR3 consists of 12 residues. Looked up from germline, CDR1 is LNHDA and CDR2 is SQIVND (reference sequence). Trimming pared 3 bases from V and 11 bases from J, leaving 13 bases between. This chain's CDR3 is CASSIYEGPAFF. For the CDR3, the DNA is TGTGCCAGTAGTATTTATGAGGGTCCGGCTTTCTTT.